The 4 T cell receptor beta chains below all came from one sample that was sequenced in a study of T cells after yellow fever vaccination. In TCRdb, the 5' RACE reads were re-called with MiXCR into one record per CDR3 protein. This repertoire shows 120,000 to 150,000 distinct CDR3 sequences, 7.7% found once; its top ten account for 0.55% to 0.9%. This sample comprised CD4+ T cells sorted from PBMCs, obtained 5 days after the yellow fever booster vaccination. The source is a man between 25 and 39 years old who received the YFV17D yellow fever vaccine.

This clonotype was seen a handful of times. This chain connects TRBV6-5 to TRBJ2-3; 7 bases map to TRBD1. There are 16 residues in the CDR3. The J segment lost 0 bases and the V segment lost 2 bases, leaving 5 bases of the junction unmatched. CDR1 MNHEY and CDR2 SVGAGI come from the germline V gene. The CDR3 DNA is TGTGCCAGCAGTTACACCGGGACAGTAAGCACAGATACGCAGTATTTT. This gives the protein CASSYTGTVSTDTQYF.

This clonotype was detected ten times or more. The chain uses TRBV5-1 and TRBJ2-2; tentatively, D is TRBD1 (6 bases). There are 15 residues in the CDR3. V lost 0 bases and J 3 bases, leaving 9 bases between the germline ends. The germline V gene has CDR1 SGHRS and CDR2 YFSETQ. Here the CDR3 reads CASSLDRADTGELFF. DNA of the CDR3: TGCGCCAGCAGCTTGGACAGGGCCGACACCGGGGAGCTGTTTTTT.

The chain uses TRBV6-5 and TRBJ2-3, with 14 bases identical to TRBD2. Germline lookup yields CDR1 MNHEY and CDR2 SVGAGI. The J segment lost 2 bases and the V segment lost 4 bases, leaving 5 bases of the junction unmatched. CDR3 length equals 17 residues. In nucleotides, the CDR3 is TGTGCCAGCAGTTCCTGGACTAGCGGGAGGTACACAGATACGCAGTATTTT. It is translated as CASSSWTSGRYTDTQYF.

This clonotype came up many times. This chain joins TRBV24-1 and TRBJ2-1; TRBD1 matches 10 bases. The J segment lost 9 bases and the V segment lost 4 bases, leaving 8 bases of the junction unmatched. The CDR3 is 15 amino acids. The germline V gene encodes CDR1 KGHDR and CDR2 SFDVKD. Written as DNA, the CDR3 is TGTGCCACCAGTGACGCCGGGACAGGGGTGGGTGAGCAGTTCTTC. Translation: CATSDAGTGVGEQFF.